These 8 T cell receptor beta chains originate from one sample sequenced in a study of shared clonotypes between healthy human individuals. The data were produced by immunoSEQ multiplex PCR, yet TCRdb's version contains in-frame clones alone and is incomplete. Among roughly 500,000 clones listed, almost 97% were seen once. The specimen was naive CD4+ T cells sorted from blood. The subset was: CD45RA+ positively selected. These receptors came from a woman younger than 45 in good health.

The V and J genes are TRBV28 and TRBJ1-5, with D maybe TRBD1 (5 bases). This CDR3 has 17 residues. CDR1 and CDR2 from the germline V gene are MDHEN and SYDVKM. Trimming removed 3 bases from V and 1 base from J, with 16 bases in between. The CDR3 DNA follows: TGTGCCAGCAGTTTGATTGGTTTGGGGGTGAGCAATCAGCCCCAGCATTTT. Translation: CASSLIGLGVSNQPQHF.

The J gene is TRBJ2-5, the V gene TRBV5-1; 11 nucleotides align to TRBD2. V trimming: 0 bases; J trimming: 5 bases; junction bases outside the gene matches: 9. Germline V lookup: CDR1 SGHRS, CDR2 YFSETQ. The CDR3 loop spans 17 amino acids. The CDR3 DNA sequence: TGCGCCAGCAGCTTGGTTGTAGCGGGAGGGCCTTCGGAGACCCAGTACTTC. This gives the protein CASSLVVAGGPSETQYF.

The chain carries TRBV28 and TRBJ1-4; D possibly corresponds to TRBD1 (6 bases). Trimming shortened V by 6 bases and J by 7 bases, and 15 bases separated the two germline ends. CDR3 length: 14 residues. Looked up from germline, CDR1 is MDHEN and CDR2 is SYDVKM. CDR3 in amino acids: CASRGAQEGEKLFF. CDR3 nucleotide sequence: TGTGCCAGCAGGGGGGCCCAAGAAGGTGAAAAACTGTTTTTT.

This chain uses TRBV7-7 with TRBJ2-5; D is possibly TRBD1 (5 bases). Trimming pared 2 bases from V and 2 bases from J, leaving 9 bases between. Germline assignment: CDR1 SSHAT and CDR2 FNYEAQ (reference sequence). The CDR3 contains 14 residues. The CDR3 reads CASSLSAGQETQYF. CDR3 bases: TGTGCCAGCAGCTTATCGGCAGGGCAAGAGACCCAGTACTTC.

This chain links TRBV7-6 with TRBJ2-7; either TRBD1 or TRBD2 may fit D (5 bases each). In germline, CDR1 is SGHVS, CDR2 FNYEAQ. Trimming left V 4 bases short and J 0 bases short, with 25 bases between. This CDR3 contains 19 residues. In DNA, the CDR3 is TGTGCCAGCAGCTCCTCACCGGGACGGAAGGGTCCAAGCTCCTACGAGCAGTACTTC. This gives the protein CASSSSPGRKGPSSYEQYF.

This clone was observed once. The rearrangement joins TRBV4-1 to TRBJ1-2, with D perhaps matching TRBD1 (6 bases). CDR3 size: 15 residues. V was trimmed by 0 bases and J by 8 bases, leaving 16 bases between them. The germline V gene encodes CDR1 MGHRA and CDR2 YSYEKL. The CDR3 region is CASSQETRGAWGYTF. CDR3 DNA: TGCGCCAGCAGCCAAGAGACCAGGGGAGCTTGGGGCTACACCTTC.

The chain recombines TRBV5-1 with TRBJ2-1; weak D call: TRBD2 (6 bases). The CDR3 is 15 amino acids. CDR1 is SGHRS, CDR2 YFSETQ, per germline. V lost 4 bases and J lost 3, with 14 bases in between. As DNA, the CDR3 is TGCGCCAGCAGCCAACAAATAGCGGACTACAATGAGCAGTTCTTC. Its protein product is CASSQQIADYNEQFF.

The V and J genes are TRBV19 and TRBJ2-2, with TRBD2 matching 10 bases. The length of the CDR3 is 17 residues. CDR1 is LNHDA and CDR2 is SQIVND in the germline V gene (reference sequence). V gave up 4 bases and J gave up 4 bases; unmatched junction bases: 9. CDR3 sequence (DNA): TGTGCCAGTAGTACCCCGGGACTAGCGTTGCGCACCGGGGAGCTGTTTTTT. Translating it yields CASSTPGLALRTGELFF.